The 23 T cell receptor beta chains below come from one sample, sequenced in a study of T cell responses to AZD1222 COVID-19 vaccine. Only in-frame clones appear in the TCRdb table, and some are missing; sequencing was by immunoSEQ multiplex PCR. The sample holds 150,000 to 200,000 clones, over 80% seen once. The specimen comprised peripheral blood, sampled on day 0 of AZD1222 vaccination. Every receptor here comes from an adult in good health.

This clone was observed a single time. CDR3 DNA: TGTGCCAGTAGTATAGTGGTCAACTACGAGCAGTACTTC. Protein product: CASSIVVNYEQYF. V usage is TRBV19 and J usage is TRBJ2-7; D remains ambiguous. Trimming took off 1 base at V and 3 bases at J, with 7 bases between the two ends. This CDR3 contains 13 residues. Germline lookup yields CDR1 LNHDA and CDR2 SQIVND (reference sequence).

The V call is TRBV27, the J call TRBJ1-2; D is ambiguous. Per the germline V gene, CDR1 is MNHEY and CDR2 is SMNVEV (reference sequence). Trimming cost V 3 bases and J 2 bases, with 13 bases left between them. This CDR3 region has 15 residues. The CDR3 DNA reads TGTGCCAGCAGTTTCGTCTACGGCGGGAACTATGGCTACACCTTC. It is translated as CASSFVYGGNYGYTF.

The chain employs TRBV5-5 and TRBJ1-1, with TRBD1 as a possible D gene (6 bases). This CDR3 is 13 amino acids long. Deletions cut 5 bases from V and 0 bases from J, with 8 bases between. The V gene's germline CDR1 is SGHKS and CDR2 YYEKEE (reference sequence). CDR3 coding DNA: TGTGCCAGCAGGGACAGCATGAACACTGAAGCTTTCTTT. It encodes CASRDSMNTEAFF.

This sequence joins TRBV7-9 and TRBJ2-1; D unclear. The CDR3 contains 13 residues. Between the trimmed V and J ends, which lost 1 base and 8 bases, there was a span of 9 bases. Germline-derived CDR1 and CDR2 are SEHNR and FQNEAQ (reference sequence). CDR3 sequence reads: CASSLVSFDEQFF. DNA of the CDR3: TGTGCCAGCAGCTTAGTATCATTCGATGAGCAGTTCTTC. Drawing the rest from reference TRBV7-9 and TRBJ2-1, the complete variable domain is DTGVSQNPRHKITKRGQNVTFRCDPISEHNRLYWYRQTLGQGPEFLTYFQNEAQLEKSRLLSDRFSAERPKGSFSTLEIQRTEQGDSAMYLCASSLVSFDEQFFGPGTRLTVL.

This chain connects TRBV7-2 to TRBJ1-2; 8 bases align to TRBD1. There are 15 residues in the CDR3. The germline gives CDR1 SGHTA, CDR2 FQGNSA. The V and J ends lost 1 base and 7 bases, in that order; junction bases with no gene match: 8. CDR3 nucleotide sequence: TGTGCCAGCAGCTTAGGCGGCAGGGGGCAGACTGGCTACACCTTC. Amino acids: CASSLGGRGQTGYTF.

The chain recombines TRBV6-5 with TRBJ1-3; D remains ambiguous. The ends were cut back, 8 bases at V and 0 bases at J, with 5 bases in the middle. The CDR3 covers 12 residues. The germline CDR1 and CDR2 sequences are MNHEY and SVGAGI. In nucleotides, the CDR3 is TGTGCCAGCGGCAACTCTGGAAACACCATATATTTT. Protein product: CASGNSGNTIYF.

The V gene is TRBV19, the J gene TRBJ2-3; possibly TRBD2 for D (6 bases). The CDR3 length is 15 residues. Trimming left V 1 base short and J 3 bases short, with 11 bases between. Germline V gene lookup returns CDR1 LNHDA and CDR2 SQIVND (reference sequence). Here the CDR3 reads CASSIGRTTTDTQYF. Here the CDR3 DNA reads TGTGCCAGTAGTATAGGGCGGACTACAACAGATACGCAGTATTTT.

This clone was detected once. The gene calls are TRBV27 and TRBJ2-3; TRBD1 is a possible D gene (6 bases). Germline values: CDR1 MNHEY, CDR2 SMNVEV (reference sequence). With 5 bases removed from V and 1 base from J, the gap between germline ends came to 13 bases. This CDR3 region has 15 residues. CDR3: CASSTIRQGTDTQYF. CDR3 sequence (DNA): TGTGCCAGCAGTACCATTCGACAGGGCACAGATACGCAGTATTTT.

V gene TRBV20-1 combines with J gene TRBJ2-4; possibly TRBD2 for D (5 bases). Trimming pared 4 bases from V and 6 bases from J, leaving 10 bases between. The CDR3 covers 12 residues. Looked up from germline, CDR1 is DFQATT and CDR2 is SNEGSKA (reference sequence). The CDR3 DNA sequence: TGCAGTGCTAATGAGCGGTTAAACATTCAGTACTTC. As protein: CSANERLNIQYF.

This chain joins TRBV7-9 and TRBJ1-4; TRBD1 aligns across 8 bases. This CDR3 comprises 15 residues. The germline CDR1 and CDR2 sequences are SEHNR and FQNEAQ (reference sequence). The V and J ends lost 6 bases and 13 bases, in that order; junction bases with no gene match: 16. The DNA of the CDR3 is TGTGCCAGCAGTTCTCGTGGACAGGGACCTTCGGCACTGTTTTTT. This translates into CASSSRGQGPSALFF.

The genes are TRBV6-5 and TRBJ1-5; 7 nucleotides match TRBD1. In germline, CDR1 is MNHEY, CDR2 SVGAGI. This CDR3 is 13 amino acids long. Trimming took 11 bases from V and 0 from J; bases not matched to a gene: 4. CDR3 nucleotide sequence: TGTGCCTCACAGGGGTATAGCAATCAGCCCCAGCATTTT. Amino acids: CASQGYSNQPQHF.

This chain uses TRBV6-6 with TRBJ2-7; TRBD1 matches 9 bases. The CDR3 runs to 15 residues. The V gene end was trimmed by 6 bases and the J gene end by 6 bases; junction bases not matched to a gene: 12. Germline V gene sequence: CDR1 MNHNY, CDR2 SVGAGI (reference sequence). CDR3 loop: CASRNTGGASLEQYF. The CDR3 bases are TGTGCCAGCAGAAACACAGGGGGCGCTTCCCTCGAGCAGTACTTC.

This chain connects TRBV6-5 to TRBJ2-1, with a possible D match to TRBD1 (6 bases). V shed 6 bases and J shed 0 bases, with 12 bases lying between them. Germline CDR1 MNHEY, CDR2 SVGAGI. CDR3 length: 15 residues. CDR3 loop: CASRRQVSSYNEQFF. DNA of the CDR3: TGTGCCAGCAGAAGACAGGTGAGCTCCTACAATGAGCAGTTCTTC.

This clone came up once. This sequence joins TRBV7-2 and TRBJ1-1; weak D call: TRBD1 (6 bases). V gave up 8 bases and J gave up 1 base, with 11 bases separating them. This CDR3 is built from 13 residues. Germline CDR1 is SGHTA and CDR2 is FQGNSA. The CDR3 loop is CASWGQPNTEAFF. CDR3 DNA sequence: TGTGCCAGCTGGGGGCAGCCGAACACTGAAGCTTTCTTT.

This chain links TRBV28 with TRBJ1-2; 8 bases line up with TRBD1. V trimming: 5 bases; J trimming: 4 bases; junction bases outside the gene matches: 3. This CDR3 is built from 13 residues. CDR1 and CDR2 from the germline V gene are MDHEN and SYDVKM. The CDR3 nucleotides read TGTGCCAGCAGTGCCGGGACAGGCTATGGCTACACCTTC. Amino acid sequence: CASSAGTGYGYTF.

The V gene is TRBV28, the J gene TRBJ2-7, with D possibly matching TRBD1 (5 bases). Per germline, CDR1 MDHEN and CDR2 SYDVKM. This CDR3 region has 14 residues. Trimming took 6 bases from V and 1 from J, leaving 13 bases between them. The CDR3 DNA is TGTGCCAGCAGGTCAAAAGGGGTTTCCTACGAGCAGTACTTC. Residues: CASRSKGVSYEQYF. Looking up the rest from reference TRBV28 and TRBJ2-7 gives the full variable domain: DVKVTQSSRYLVKRTGEKVFLECVQDMDHENMFWYRQDPGLGLRLIYFSYDVKMKEKGDIPEGYSVSREKKERFSLILESASTNQTSMYLCASRSKGVSYEQYFGPGTRLTVT.

This rearrangement joins TRBV2 to TRBJ2-2; D ambiguous. The germline V gene has CDR1 SNHLY and CDR2 FYNNEI. This CDR3 spans 12 amino acids. Trimming stripped 0 bases from V and 11 bases from J, with 7 bases between. The CDR3 DNA is TGTGCCAGCAGTGAAGCGATCGGTGAGCTGTTTTTT. The encoded protein is CASSEAIGELFF.

CDR3 sequence: CASSRVDRGTYTGELFF. The CDR3 coding sequence is TGTGCCAGCTCCCGGGTCGACCGAGGAACTTACACCGGGGAGCTGTTTTTT. V usage is TRBV18 and J usage is TRBJ2-2; D not certain. Germline V CDR1 and CDR2: KGHSH, LQKENI. The CDR3 consists of 17 residues. V was clipped by 6 bases and J by 3 bases, with 20 bases between them.

Only a few counts were recorded for this clone. The rearrangement links TRBV2 to TRBJ1-6, with no clear D. There are 15 residues in the CDR3. Trimming took 3 bases from V and 9 from J, leaving 15 bases between them. Germline V gene lookup returns CDR1 SNHLY and CDR2 FYNNEI. This CDR3 is CASSETAGLSSPLHF. CDR3 coding DNA: TGTGCCAGCAGTGAGACTGCGGGGTTAAGTTCACCCCTCCACTTT.

The chain links TRBV7-2 to TRBJ1-2; 9 positions match TRBD1. This CDR3 is built from 14 residues. Germline values: CDR1 SGHTA, CDR2 FQGNSA. The V gene end was trimmed by 5 bases and the J gene end by 7 bases; junction bases not matched to a gene: 8. CDR3 sequence reads: CASSHEQGAGGYTF. The DNA of the CDR3 is TGTGCCAGCAGCCACGAACAGGGGGCAGGTGGCTACACCTTC.

This chain uses TRBV3-1 (or the pseudogene TRBV3-2) with TRBJ1-4; 8 nucleotides align to TRBD1. The V gene end was trimmed by 3 bases and the J gene end by 5 bases; junction bases not matched to a gene: 8. Germline CDR1 and CDR2: LGHDT and YNNKEL (reference sequence). The CDR3 consists of 16 residues. Written as DNA, the CDR3 is TGTGCCAGCAGCCAGGGACGGGACAGGCAAAATGAAAAACTGTTTTTT. This codes for CASSQGRDRQNEKLFF.

This chain joins TRBV9 and TRBJ1-1; TRBD1 agrees at 7 bases. Trimming took 4 bases from V and 2 from J; bases not matched to a gene: 8. CDR1 is SGDLS and CDR2 is YYNGEE in the germline V gene. The CDR3 totals 15 residues. The CDR3 region is CASSSTGQSNTEAFF. The CDR3 DNA reads as TGTGCCAGCAGCTCGACGGGACAGTCAAACACTGAAGCTTTCTTT.

The chain recombines TRBV25-1 with TRBJ2-3, with D unclear. Germline loops: CDR1 MGHDK, CDR2 SYGVNS. V was clipped by 1 base and J by 2 bases, with 4 bases between them. There are 13 residues in the CDR3. CDR3 amino acids: CASSESYTDTQYF. In DNA, the CDR3 is TGTGCCAGCAGTGAATCCTACACAGATACGCAGTATTTT.